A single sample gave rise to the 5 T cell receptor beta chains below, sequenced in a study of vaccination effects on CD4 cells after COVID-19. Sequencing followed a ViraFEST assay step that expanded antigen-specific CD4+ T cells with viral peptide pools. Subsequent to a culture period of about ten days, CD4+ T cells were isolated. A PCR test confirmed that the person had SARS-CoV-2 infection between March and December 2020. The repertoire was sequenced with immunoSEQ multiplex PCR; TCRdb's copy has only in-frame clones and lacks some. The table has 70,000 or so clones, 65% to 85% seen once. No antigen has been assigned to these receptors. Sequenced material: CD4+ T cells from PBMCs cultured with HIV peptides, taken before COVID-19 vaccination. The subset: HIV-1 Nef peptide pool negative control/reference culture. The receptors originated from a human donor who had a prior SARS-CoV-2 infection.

CDR3 protein: CASSQDPTGNYGYTF. DNA for the CDR3: TGCGCCAGCAGCCAAGACCCGACAGGGAACTATGGCTACACCTTC. The V and J genes are TRBV4-1 and TRBJ1-2; 7 bases fit TRBD1. The trim removed 0 bases at V and 2 bases at J, leaving 3 bases unmatched. Per germline, CDR1 MGHRA and CDR2 YSYEKL. The CDR3 spans 15 residues.

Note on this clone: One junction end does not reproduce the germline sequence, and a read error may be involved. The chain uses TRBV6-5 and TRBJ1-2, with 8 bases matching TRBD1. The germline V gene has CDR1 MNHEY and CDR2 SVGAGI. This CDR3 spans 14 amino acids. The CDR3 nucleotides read TGTGCCAGCAGAATTACAGGGGGTAACGATGGCTACACCTTC. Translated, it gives CASRITGGNDGYTF.

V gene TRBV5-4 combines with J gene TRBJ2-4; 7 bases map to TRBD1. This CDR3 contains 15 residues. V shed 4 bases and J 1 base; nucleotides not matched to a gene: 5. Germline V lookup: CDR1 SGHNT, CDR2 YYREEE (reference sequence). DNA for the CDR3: TGTGCCAGCAGCCCTGACAGGGCGGCCAAAAACATTCAGTACTTC. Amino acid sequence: CASSPDRAAKNIQYF.

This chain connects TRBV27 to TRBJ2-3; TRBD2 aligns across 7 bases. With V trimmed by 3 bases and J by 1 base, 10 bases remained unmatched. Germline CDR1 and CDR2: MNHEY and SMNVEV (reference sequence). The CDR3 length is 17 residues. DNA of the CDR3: TGTGCCAGCAGTTTGTTTTTCGGCGGGGGACGCACAGATACGCAGTATTTT. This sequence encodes CASSLFFGGGRTDTQYF.

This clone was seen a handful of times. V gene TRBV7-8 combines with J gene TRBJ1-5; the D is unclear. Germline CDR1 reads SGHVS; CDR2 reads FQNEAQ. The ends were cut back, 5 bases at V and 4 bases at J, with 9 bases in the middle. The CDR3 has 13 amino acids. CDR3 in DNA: TGTGCCAGCAGCCAAGCGATAAATCAGCCCCAGCATTTT. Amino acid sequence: CASSQAINQPQHF.